This T cell receptor (beta chain) came from a study of identical twins. Study-wide points: Invariant populations such as MAIT and iNKT cells could partly muddle zero-insertion analyses. It was out-of-frame TCR alpha sharing in monozygotic twins that models underestimated.

In the case of this clonotype: Its antigen remains unidentified.

The cDNA had a unique molecular identifier and a template-switch universal primer site. Using its own MiXCR run on the 5' RACE reads, TCRdb lists one record per CDR3 protein. Of 1.5 million to 2 million distinct CDR3 sequences listed, 32% are singletons. This CDR3 comprises 15 residues. Germline V CDR1 and CDR2: SGDLS, YYNGEE. The sequencing sample was made of cord blood. The chain is built from TRBV9 and TRBJ2-1; D is possibly TRBD2 (5 bases). The J call may be wrong; the DNA end is better matched by TRBJ2-7. This TCR derives from a newborn girl in good health. This chain's CDR3 is CASSVDVALYNEQYF. In DNA form, the CDR3 reads TGTGCCAGCAGCGTAGATGTAGCGCTTTACAATGAGCAGTACTTC.